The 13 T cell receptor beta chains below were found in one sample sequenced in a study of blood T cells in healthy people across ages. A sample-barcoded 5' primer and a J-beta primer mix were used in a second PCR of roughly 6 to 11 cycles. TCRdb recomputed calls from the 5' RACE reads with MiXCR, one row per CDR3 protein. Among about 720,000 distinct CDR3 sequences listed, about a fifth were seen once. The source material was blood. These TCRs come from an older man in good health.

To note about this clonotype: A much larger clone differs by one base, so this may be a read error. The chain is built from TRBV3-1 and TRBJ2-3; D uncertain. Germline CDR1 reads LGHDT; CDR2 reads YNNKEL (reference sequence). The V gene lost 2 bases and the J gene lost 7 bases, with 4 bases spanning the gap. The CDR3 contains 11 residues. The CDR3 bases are TGTGCCAGCAGCCAATCACATACGCAGTATTTT. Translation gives CASSQSHTQYF.

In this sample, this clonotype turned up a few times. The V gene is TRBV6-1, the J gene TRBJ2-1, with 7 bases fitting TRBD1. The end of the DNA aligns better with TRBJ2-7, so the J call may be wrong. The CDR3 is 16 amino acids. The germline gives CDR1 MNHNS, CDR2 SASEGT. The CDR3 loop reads CASSLDRSVRVYEQYF. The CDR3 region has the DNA TGTGCCAGCAGCCTGGACAGGTCGGTAAGGGTCTACGAGCAGTACTTC.

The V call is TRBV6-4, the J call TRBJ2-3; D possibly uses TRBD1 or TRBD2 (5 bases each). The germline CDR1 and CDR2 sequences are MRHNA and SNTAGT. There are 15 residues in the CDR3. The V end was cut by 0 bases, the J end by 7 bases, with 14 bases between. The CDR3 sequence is CASSDSLGPQYTQYF. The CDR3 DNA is TGTGCCAGCAGTGACTCCCTGGGACCCCAATATACGCAGTATTTT.

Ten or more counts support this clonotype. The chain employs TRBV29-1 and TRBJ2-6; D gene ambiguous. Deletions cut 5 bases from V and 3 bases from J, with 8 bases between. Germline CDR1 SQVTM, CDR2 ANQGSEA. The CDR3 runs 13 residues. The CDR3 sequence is CSVQTSGANVLTF. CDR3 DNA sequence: TGCAGCGTTCAAACGAGTGGGGCCAACGTCCTGACTTTC.

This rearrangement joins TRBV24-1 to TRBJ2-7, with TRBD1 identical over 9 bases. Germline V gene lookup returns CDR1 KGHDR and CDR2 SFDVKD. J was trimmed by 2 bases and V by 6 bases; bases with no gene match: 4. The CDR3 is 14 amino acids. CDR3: CATSPGTGPYEQYF. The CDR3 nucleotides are TGTGCCACCAGTCCCGGGACAGGGCCCTACGAGCAGTACTTC.

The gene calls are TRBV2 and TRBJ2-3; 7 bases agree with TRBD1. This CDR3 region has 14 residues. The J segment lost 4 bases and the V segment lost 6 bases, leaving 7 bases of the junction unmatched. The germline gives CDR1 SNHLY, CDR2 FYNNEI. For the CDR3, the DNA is TGTGCCAGCAGAGACAGGGCCGTCTCAGATACGCAGTATTTT. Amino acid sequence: CASRDRAVSDTQYF.

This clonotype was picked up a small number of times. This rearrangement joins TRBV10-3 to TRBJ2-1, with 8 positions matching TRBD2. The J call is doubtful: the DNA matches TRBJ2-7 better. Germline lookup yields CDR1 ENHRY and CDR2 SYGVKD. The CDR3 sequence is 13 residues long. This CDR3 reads CAISEGTSYEQYV. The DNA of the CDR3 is TGTGCCATCAGTGAGGGGACTAGTTACGAGCAGTACGTC.

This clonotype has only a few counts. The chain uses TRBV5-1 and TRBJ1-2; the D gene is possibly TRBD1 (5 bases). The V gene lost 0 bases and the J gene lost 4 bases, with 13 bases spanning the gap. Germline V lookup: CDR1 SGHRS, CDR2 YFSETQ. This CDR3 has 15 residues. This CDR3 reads CASSLGFRDGYGYTF. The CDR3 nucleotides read TGCGCCAGCAGCTTGGGCTTCAGGGATGGCTATGGCTACACCTTC.

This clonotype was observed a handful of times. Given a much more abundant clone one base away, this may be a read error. CDR3 in DNA: TGCACCAGCAGCCAATCGGCAGGGGCAAATCGTTATGGCTACACCTTC. It is translated as CTSSQSAGANRYGYTF. The chain combines TRBV5-1 with TRBJ1-2; D may be TRBD1 (6 bases). This CDR3 has 16 amino acids. The germline V gene encodes CDR1 SGHRS and CDR2 YFSETQ.

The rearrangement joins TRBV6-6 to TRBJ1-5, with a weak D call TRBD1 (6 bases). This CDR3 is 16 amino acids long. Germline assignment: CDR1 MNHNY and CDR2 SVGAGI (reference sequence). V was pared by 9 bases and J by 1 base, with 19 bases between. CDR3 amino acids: CASSSGRGRSNQPQHF. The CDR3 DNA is TGTGCCAGTTCCAGCGGCAGGGGTCGCAGCAATCAGCCCCAGCATTTT.

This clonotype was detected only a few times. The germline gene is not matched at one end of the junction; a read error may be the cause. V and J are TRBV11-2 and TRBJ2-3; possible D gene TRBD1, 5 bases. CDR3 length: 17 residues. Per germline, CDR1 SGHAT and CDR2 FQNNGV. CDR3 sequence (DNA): TGTGCCAGCGGCTTAATGGTAGGGGCGCTCGGCACAGATACGCAGTATTTT. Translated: CASGLMVGALGTDTQYF.

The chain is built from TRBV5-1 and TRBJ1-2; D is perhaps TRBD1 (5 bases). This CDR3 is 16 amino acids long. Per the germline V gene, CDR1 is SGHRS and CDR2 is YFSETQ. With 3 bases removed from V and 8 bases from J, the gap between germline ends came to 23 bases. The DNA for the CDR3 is TGCGCCAGCAGCTCACTTCAGGGAATTGGTTATGTGGGCTACACCTTC. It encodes CASSSLQGIGYVGYTF.

The CDR3 reads CASSLVRLTDSPLHF. The DNA for the CDR3 is TGTGCCAGCAGCCTGGTCCGGCTGACTGATTCACCCCTCCACTTT. The V and J genes are TRBV4-2 and TRBJ1-6, with D unclear. The germline V gene has CDR1 LGHNA and CDR2 YNFKEQ. Trimming removed 4 bases from V and 8 bases from J, with 15 bases in between. This CDR3 has 15 residues.